These T cell receptor beta chains were read from a single sample in a study of T cells in Graves' hyperthyroidism and ophthalmopathy. Via MiXCR, TCRdb re-called the multiplex PCR reads, giving one row per CDR3 protein. The sample lists over 350,000 distinct CDR3 sequences, over 12% occurring once. The sequencing input was blood. The receptor set was obtained from a man in his forties or fifties with Graves' ophthalmopathy. The CDR3 runs from the conserved cysteine through the conserved F or W. The D gene is left open where the match is weak. Clone size is stated in some rows and not others, as once, few, many or a class when expanded.

D: TRBD1
size: once
J: TRBJ1-3
V: TRBV18
CDR3: CATKPGTGSGNTIYF
DNA: TGTGCCACGAAGCCTGGGACAGGGTCTGGAAACACCATATATTTT

D: TRBD1
size: .
J: TRBJ2-7
V: TRBV4-2
CDR3: CASSQDWRQGKSYEQYF
DNA: TGTGCCAGCAGCCAAGACTGGAGACAGGGGAAGTCCTACGAGCAGTACTTC

D: TRBD1
size: many
J: TRBJ2-5
V: TRBV18
CDR3: CASSPGQGTGETQYF
DNA: TGTGCCAGCTCACCGGGACAGGGGACGGGAGAGACCCAGTACTTC

D: TRBD2
size: many
J: TRBJ2-2
V: TRBV27
CDR3: CASSPGDSGTPNTGELFF
DNA: TGTGCCAGCAGTCCCGGCGATAGCGGGACCCCGAACACCGGGGAGCTGTTTTTT

D: .
size: many
J: TRBJ2-5
V: TRBV7-9
CDR3: CASSLALAKETQYF
DNA: TGTGCCAGCAGCTTAGCTCTAGCGAAAGAGACCCAGTACTTC

D: .
size: few
J: TRBJ2-5
V: TRBV7-2
CDR3: CASSLYRDLEGGETQYF
DNA: TGTGCCAGCAGCTTATACCGGGATCTCGAGGGGGGGGAGACCCAGTACTTC

D: .
size: .
J: TRBJ2-1
V: TRBV5-4
CDR3: CASNSGSSRNEQFF
DNA: TGTGCCAGCAACTCCGGCTCAAGTCGGAATGAGCAGTTCTTC

D: .
size: many
J: TRBJ2-5
V: TRBV7-9
CDR3: CASTSLAAQKETQYF
DNA: TGTGCCAGCACCTCGCTAGCAGCCCAAAAAGAGACCCAGTACTTC

D: TRBD2
size: once
J: TRBJ2-2
V: TRBV7-9
CDR3: CASSLTSGRAHGELFF
DNA: TGTGCCAGCAGCTTAACTAGCGGGAGGGCCCACGGGGAGCTGTTTTTT

D: .
size: many
J: TRBJ2-3
V: TRBV7-3
CDR3: CASSLGLQLEDTQYF
DNA: TGTGCCAGCAGCTTAGGTCTCCAGCTGGAAGATACGCAGTATTTT

D: .
size: .
J: TRBJ1-3
V: TRBV19
CDR3: CASRRMTGLTGNTIYF
DNA: TGTGCCAGTAGAAGGATGACAGGTTTGACTGGAAACACCATATATTTT

D: TRBD2
size: many
J: TRBJ2-7
V: TRBV30
CDR3: CAWTSGSEQYF
DNA: TGTGCCTGGACTAGCGGGAGCGAGCAGTACTTC

D: .
size: many
J: TRBJ2-3
V: TRBV6-1
CDR3: CASTRDPSGTDTQYF
DNA: TGTGCCAGCACTCGAGACCCATCTGGGACAGATACGCAGTATTTT

D: .
size: many
J: TRBJ2-1
V: TRBV3-1
CDR3: CASSQVLGNNNEQFF
DNA: TGTGCCAGCAGCCAAGTCTTAGGGAACAACAATGAGCAGTTCTTC

D: .
size: many
J: TRBJ2-6
V: TRBV13
CDR3: CASSETESSGANVLTF
DNA: TGTGCCAGCAGCGAGACCGAGAGCTCTGGGGCCAACGTCCTGACTTTC

D: .
size: .
J: TRBJ2-1
V: TRBV11-2
CDR3: CASSPKTSGEQFF
DNA: TGTGCCAGCAGCCCTAAGACTAGTGGTGAGCAGTTCTTC

D: TRBD1
size: .
J: TRBJ2-7
V: TRBV5-1
CDR3: CASSLQGVSSYEQYF
DNA: TGCGCCAGCAGCTTACAGGGGGTTAGCTCCTACGAGCAGTACTTC

D: .
size: .
J: TRBJ1-2
V: TRBV11-3
CDR3: CASSPGGGNYGYTF
DNA: TGTGCCAGCAGCCCGGGCGGGGGAAACTATGGCTACACCTTC

D: TRBD1
size: .
J: TRBJ1-5
V: TRBV28
CDR3: CASSTGGHPIYSNQPQHF
DNA: TGTGCCAGCAGCACAGGGGGACATCCCATCTATAGCAATCAGCCCCAGCATTTT

D: .
size: many
J: TRBJ1-1
V: TRBV27
CDR3: CASSAFSQGLAEAFF
DNA: TGTGCCAGCAGTGCCTTTAGTCAGGGGCTGGCTGAAGCTTTCTTT

D: TRBD2
size: many
J: TRBJ2-1
V: TRBV19
CDR3: CASTLGTSGDGYNEQFF
DNA: TGTGCCAGTACCCTCGGGACTAGCGGGGACGGCTACAATGAGCAGTTCTTC

D: .
size: few
J: TRBJ2-7
V: TRBV6-1
CDR3: CASSFLPGVSYEQYF
DNA: TGTGCCAGCAGTTTCTTACCGGGAGTCTCCTACGAGCAGTACTTC

D: TRBD1
size: .
J: TRBJ1-2
V: TRBV18
CDR3: CASSRPGQKGGYTF
DNA: TGTGCCAGCTCACGCCCGGGACAGAAGGGAGGCTACACCTTC

D: .
size: many
J: TRBJ2-5
V: TRBV28
CDR3: CASSLGGSQETQYF
DNA: TGTGCCAGCAGTTTAGGGGGCAGCCAAGAGACCCAGTACTTC

D: TRBD2
size: many
J: TRBJ2-1
V: TRBV7-2
CDR3: CASSLVKREREYNEQFF
DNA: TGTGCCAGCAGCTTGGTAAAGCGGGAGAGGGAGTACAATGAGCAGTTCTTC

D: .
size: .
J: TRBJ2-3
V: TRBV29-1
CDR3: CSVSDPDTQYF
DNA: TGCAGCGTATCCGACCCAGATACGCAGTATTTT

D: .
size: many
J: TRBJ2-5
V: TRBV7-2
CDR3: CASSWGTETQYF
DNA: TGTGCCAGCAGCTGGGGGACAGAGACCCAGTACTTC

D: .
size: .
J: TRBJ1-4
V: TRBV19
CDR3: CASSGRPLLNEKLFF
DNA: TGTGCCAGTAGTGGACGGCCTCTCCTTAATGAAAAACTGTTTTTT

D: .
size: many
J: TRBJ2-2
V: TRBV11-2
CDR3: CASSLGATNTGELFF
DNA: TGTGCCAGCAGCCTAGGGGCAACGAACACCGGGGAGCTGTTTTTT

D: TRBD1
size: .
J: TRBJ1-2
V: TRBV4-1
CDR3: CASSQVWAGQTSYGYTF
DNA: TGCGCCAGCAGCCAAGTCTGGGCGGGACAGACTTCCTATGGCTACACCTTC

D: .
size: .
J: TRBJ2-3
V: TRBV11-2
CDR3: CASSLDRITDTQYF
DNA: TGTGCCAGCAGCTTAGACAGAATCACAGATACGCAGTATTTT

D: .
size: many
J: TRBJ2-7
V: TRBV20-1
CDR3: CSASLGSSYEQYF
DNA: TGCAGTGCTAGCTTAGGGAGCTCCTACGAGCAGTACTTC

D: .
size: many
J: TRBJ2-3
V: TRBV7-2
CDR3: CASSLGVAKVADTQYF
DNA: TGTGCCAGCAGCTTAGGAGTAGCGAAGGTTGCAGATACGCAGTATTTT

D: .
size: many
J: TRBJ2-7
V: TRBV3-1
CDR3: CASSQHTGYEQYF
DNA: TGTGCCAGCAGCCAACATACAGGGTACGAGCAGTACTTC

D: .
size: many
J: TRBJ2-1
V: TRBV6-6
CDR3: CASSYLLSSYNEQFF
DNA: TGTGCCAGCAGTTACCTCTTAAGCTCCTACAATGAGCAGTTCTTC

D: .
size: few
J: TRBJ2-5
V: TRBV18
CDR3: CASSPRTATSQETQYF
DNA: TGTGCCAGCTCACCGCGGACAGCGACGAGCCAAGAGACCCAGTACTTC

D: .
size: .
J: TRBJ1-1
V: TRBV19
CDR3: CASSIYGNTEAFF
DNA: TGTGCCAGTAGTATATATGGGAACACTGAAGCTTTCTTT

D: .
size: .
J: TRBJ2-1
V: TRBV5-6
CDR3: CASSPRGGHSYNEQFF
DNA: TGTGCCAGCAGCCCCCGGGGCGGTCATAGCTACAATGAGCAGTTCTTC

D: .
size: many
J: TRBJ1-1
V: TRBV6-1
CDR3: CASTRRIDNTEAFF
DNA: TGTGCCAGCACCCGGCGGATAGACAACACTGAAGCTTTCTTT

D: TRBD2
size: many
J: TRBJ2-3
V: TRBV4-1
CDR3: CASSDRTSGRFTDTQYF
DNA: TGCGCCAGCAGCGACAGAACTAGCGGGAGATTCACAGATACGCAGTATTTT

D: .
size: .
J: TRBJ2-1
V: TRBV20-1
CDR3: CSRQTSSGLNEQFF
DNA: TGCAGTCGACAAACATCGTCCGGGCTTAATGAGCAGTTCTTC

D: .
size: few
J: TRBJ1-1
V: TRBV18
CDR3: CASSPQGGSVNTEAFF
DNA: TGTGCCAGCTCACCACAGGGGGGGAGTGTGAACACTGAAGCTTTCTTT

D: .
size: .
J: TRBJ1-4
V: TRBV9
CDR3: CASSVFQGINEKLFF
DNA: TGTGCCAGCAGCGTTTTCCAGGGTATAAATGAAAAACTGTTTTTT

D: .
size: many
J: TRBJ1-5
V: TRBV30
CDR3: CAVCTGGNQPQHF
DNA: TGTGCCGTTTGTACGGGCGGGAATCAGCCCCAGCATTTT

D: .
size: many
J: TRBJ1-3
V: TRBV12-3/TRBV12-4
CDR3: CASSTGSGNTIYF
DNA: TGTGCCAGCAGTACAGGGAGTGGAAACACCATATATTTT

D: .
size: many
J: TRBJ2-1
V: TRBV19
CDR3: CASSRISGATGDEQFF
DNA: TGTGCCAGTAGCAGGATCTCGGGGGCAACGGGGGATGAGCAGTTCTTC

D: .
size: .
J: TRBJ1-5
V: TRBV29-1
CDR3: CSGQDGSNQPQHF
DNA: TGCAGCGGCCAGGACGGAAGCAATCAGCCCCAGCATTTT

D: .
size: many
J: TRBJ2-7
V: TRBV5-1
CDR3: CASSSGANSYEQYF
DNA: TGCGCCAGCAGCTCGGGGGCTAACTCCTACGAGCAGTACTTC